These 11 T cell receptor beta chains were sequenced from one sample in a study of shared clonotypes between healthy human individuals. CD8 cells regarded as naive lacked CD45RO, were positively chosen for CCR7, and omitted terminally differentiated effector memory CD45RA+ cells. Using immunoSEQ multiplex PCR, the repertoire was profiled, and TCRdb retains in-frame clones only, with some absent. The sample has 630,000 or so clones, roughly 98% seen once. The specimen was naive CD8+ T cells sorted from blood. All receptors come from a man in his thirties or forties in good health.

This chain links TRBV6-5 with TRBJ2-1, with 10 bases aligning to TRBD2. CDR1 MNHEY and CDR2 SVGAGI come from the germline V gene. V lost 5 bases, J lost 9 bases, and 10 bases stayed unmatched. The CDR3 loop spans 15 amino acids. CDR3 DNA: TGTGCCAGCAGTGCAAGCGGGAGGGCCTATATTGAGCAGTTCTTC. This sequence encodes CASSASGRAYIEQFF.

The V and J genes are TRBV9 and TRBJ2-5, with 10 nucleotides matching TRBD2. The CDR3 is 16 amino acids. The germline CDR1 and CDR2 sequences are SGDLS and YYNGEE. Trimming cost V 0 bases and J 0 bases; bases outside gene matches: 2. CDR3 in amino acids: CASSVGTSGDQETQYF. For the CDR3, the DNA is TGTGCCAGCAGCGTAGGGACTAGCGGAGACCAAGAGACCCAGTACTTC.

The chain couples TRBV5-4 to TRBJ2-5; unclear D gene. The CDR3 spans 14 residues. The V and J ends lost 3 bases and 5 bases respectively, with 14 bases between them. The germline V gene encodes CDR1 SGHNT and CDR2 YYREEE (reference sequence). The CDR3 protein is CASSSLLSDETQYF. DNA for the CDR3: TGTGCCAGCAGCTCCTTACTATCGGATGAGACCCAGTACTTC.

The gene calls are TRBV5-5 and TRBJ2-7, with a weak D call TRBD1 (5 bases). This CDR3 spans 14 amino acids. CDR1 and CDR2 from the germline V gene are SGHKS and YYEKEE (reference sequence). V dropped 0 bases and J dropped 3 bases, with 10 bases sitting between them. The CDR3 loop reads CASSLVVTGYEQYF. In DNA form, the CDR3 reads TGTGCCAGCAGCTTGGTGGTAACAGGCTACGAGCAGTACTTC.

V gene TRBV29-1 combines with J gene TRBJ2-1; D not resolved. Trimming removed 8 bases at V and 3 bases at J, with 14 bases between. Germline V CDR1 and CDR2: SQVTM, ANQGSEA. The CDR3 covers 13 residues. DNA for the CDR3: TGCAGCATAATGACCGAACACTACAATGAGCAGTTCTTC. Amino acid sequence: CSIMTEHYNEQFF.

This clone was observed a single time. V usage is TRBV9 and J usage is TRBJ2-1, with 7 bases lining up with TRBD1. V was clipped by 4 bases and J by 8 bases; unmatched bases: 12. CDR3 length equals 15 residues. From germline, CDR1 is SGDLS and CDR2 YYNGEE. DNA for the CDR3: TGTGCCAGCAGCTCAGCCGGGACAGACCAAGATGAGCAGTTCTTC. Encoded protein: CASSSAGTDQDEQFF.

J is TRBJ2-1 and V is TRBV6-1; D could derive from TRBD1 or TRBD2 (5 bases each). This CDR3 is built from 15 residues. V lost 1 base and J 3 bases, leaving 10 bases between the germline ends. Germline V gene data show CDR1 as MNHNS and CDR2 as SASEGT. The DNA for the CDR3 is TGTGCCAGCAGTGAAGTTCGGGGCGGCTACAATGAGCAGTTCTTC. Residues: CASSEVRGGYNEQFF.

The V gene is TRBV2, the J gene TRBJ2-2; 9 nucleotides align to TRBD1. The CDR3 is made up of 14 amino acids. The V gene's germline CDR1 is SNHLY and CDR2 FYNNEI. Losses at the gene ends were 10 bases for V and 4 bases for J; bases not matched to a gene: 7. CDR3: CATITGGFTGELFF. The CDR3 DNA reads TGTGCCACCATCACAGGGGGCTTCACCGGGGAGCTGTTTTTT.

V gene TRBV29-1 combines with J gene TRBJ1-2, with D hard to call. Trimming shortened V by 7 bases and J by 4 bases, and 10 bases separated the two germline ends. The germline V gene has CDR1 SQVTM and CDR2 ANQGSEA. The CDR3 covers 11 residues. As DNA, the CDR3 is TGCAGCGGGGGATTATCCTATGGCTACACCTTC. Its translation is CSGGLSYGYTF. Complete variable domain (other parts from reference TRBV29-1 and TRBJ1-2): SAVISQKPSRDICQRGTSLTIQCQVDSQVTMMFWYRQQPGQSLTLIATANQGSEATYESGFVIDKFPISRPNLTFSTLTVSNMSPEDSSIYLCSGGLSYGYTFGSGTRLTVV.

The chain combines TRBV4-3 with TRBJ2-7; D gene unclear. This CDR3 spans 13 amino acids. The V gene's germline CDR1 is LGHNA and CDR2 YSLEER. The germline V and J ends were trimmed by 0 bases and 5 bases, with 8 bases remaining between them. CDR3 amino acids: CASSQDQFHEQYF. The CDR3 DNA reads TGCGCCAGCAGCCAAGATCAGTTTCACGAGCAGTACTTC.

The CDR3 DNA is TGTGCCAGCAGCGGGTCGGGACTGGAAAAGACCCAGTACTTC. Translating gives CASSGSGLEKTQYF. The V and J genes are TRBV5-4 and TRBJ2-5; perhaps TRBD2 as D (6 bases). The germline V gene has CDR1 SGHNT and CDR2 YYREEE (reference sequence). CDR3 length: 14 amino acids. V was pared by 4 bases and J by 6 bases, with 16 bases between. The variable domain in full, with the rest retrieved from reference TRBV5-4 and TRBJ2-5, is ETGVTQSPTHLIKTRGQQVTLRCSSQSGHNTVSWYQQALGQGPQFIFQYYREEENGRGNFPPRFSGLQFPNYSSELNVNALELDDSALYLCASSGSGLEKTQYFGPGTRLLVL.